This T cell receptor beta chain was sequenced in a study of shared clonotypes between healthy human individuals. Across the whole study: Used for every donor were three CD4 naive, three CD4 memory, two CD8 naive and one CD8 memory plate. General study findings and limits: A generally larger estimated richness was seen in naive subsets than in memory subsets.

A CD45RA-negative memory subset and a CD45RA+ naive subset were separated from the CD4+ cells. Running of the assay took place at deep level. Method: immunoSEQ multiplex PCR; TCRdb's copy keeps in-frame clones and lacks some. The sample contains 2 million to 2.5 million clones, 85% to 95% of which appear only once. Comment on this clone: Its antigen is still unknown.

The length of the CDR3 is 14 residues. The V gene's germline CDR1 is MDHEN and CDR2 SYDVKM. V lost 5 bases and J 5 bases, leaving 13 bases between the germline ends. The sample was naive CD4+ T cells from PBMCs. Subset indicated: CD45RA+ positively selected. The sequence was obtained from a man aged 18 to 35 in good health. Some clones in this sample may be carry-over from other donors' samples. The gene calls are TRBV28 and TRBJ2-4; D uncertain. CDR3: CASSLQVFQNIQYF. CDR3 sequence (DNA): TGTGCCAGCAGTCTCCAAGTTTTCCAAAACATTCAGTACTTC. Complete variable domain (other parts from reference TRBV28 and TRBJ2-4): DVKVTQSSRYLVKRTGEKVFLECVQDMDHENMFWYRQDPGLGLRLIYFSYDVKMKEKGDIPEGYSVSREKKERFSLILESASTNQTSMYLCASSLQVFQNIQYFGAGTRLSVL.